These 22 T cell receptor beta chains originate from one sample sequenced in a study of blood T cell repertoires in COVID-19. The assay was immunoSEQ multiplex PCR, and TCRdb's table has in-frame clones only and misses some. The profile shows 200,000 to 300,000 clones, 75% to 90% of them singletons. Sequencing was done on a sample of PBMCs or T cells enriched from blood (not recorded which). The receptors stem from a woman between 35 and 50 years old who had been exposed to COVID-19.

The CDR3 DNA follows: TGTGCCAGCAGTTACTCACCGACAGGGATGGGCTACACCTTC. The encoded protein is CASSYSPTGMGYTF. The chain carries TRBV6-2 or TRBV6-3 and TRBJ1-2, with 7 bases identical to TRBD1. V shed 0 bases, J shed 8 bases, and the junction held 6 bases outside the gene matches. This CDR3 spans 14 amino acids. Germline CDR1 is MNHEY and CDR2 is SVGEGT.

The V call is TRBV12-3 or TRBV12-4, the J call TRBJ1-2; D remains ambiguous. V lost 6 bases to trimming and J lost 7 bases, with 12 bases between them. The CDR3 is 12 amino acids. The CDR3 region has the DNA TGTGCCAGCAGGCCTGTTCAAGCTGGCTACACCTTC. This sequence encodes CASRPVQAGYTF.

This chain links TRBV27 with TRBJ1-4; 8 nucleotides match TRBD1. CDR3 size: 14 residues. V dropped 5 bases and J dropped 3; count of bases not matched to a gene: 2. In germline, CDR1 is MNHEY, CDR2 SMNVEV (reference sequence). CDR3 nucleotide sequence: TGTGCCAGCAGTCAACAGGGGGCTAATGAAAAACTGTTTTTT. Translating it yields CASSQQGANEKLFF.

The CDR3 DNA reads as TGTGCCAGCAGTCCCGGGACTAGCGGGAGAAACCAGTATTTT. It encodes CASSPGTSGRNQYF. The chain couples TRBV27 to TRBJ2-3; 14 nucleotides align to TRBD2. Per the germline V gene, CDR1 is MNHEY and CDR2 is SMNVEV (reference sequence). Losses at the gene ends were 5 bases for V and 12 bases for J; bases not matched to a gene: 7. CDR3 length: 14 residues.

The rearrangement links TRBV5-1 to TRBJ1-6; D is uncertain. From germline, CDR1 is SGHRS and CDR2 YFSETQ. The V gene lost 1 base and the J gene lost 9 bases, with 23 bases spanning the gap. CDR3 length equals 18 residues. CDR3 residues: CASSLFRLIDTLPSPLHF. DNA for the CDR3: TGCGCCAGCAGCTTGTTTCGACTAATTGACACGTTGCCTTCACCCCTCCACTTT.

The gene calls are TRBV6-2 or TRBV6-3 and TRBJ1-2; D may be TRBD1 (6 bases). The V and J ends lost 5 bases and 2 bases respectively, with 12 bases between them. This CDR3 is 14 amino acids long. The germline gives CDR1 MNHEY, CDR2 SVGEGT. The CDR3 bases are TGTGCCAGCAGTCGCGAGGGGGGGAACTATGGCTACACCTTC. Translated, it gives CASSREGGNYGYTF.

This sequence joins TRBV7-6 and TRBJ1-2; TRBD1 might be the D (6 bases). The CDR3 covers 13 residues. V dropped 3 bases and J dropped 7 bases, with 12 bases sitting between them. Germline loops: CDR1 SGHVS, CDR2 FNYEAQ. This CDR3 reads CASSLGGASGYTF. DNA for the CDR3: TGTGCCAGCAGCTTGGGGGGGGCGTCTGGCTACACCTTC.

The chain joins TRBV25-1 to TRBJ1-2; 10 bases are shared with TRBD1. With 4 bases clipped from V and 7 bases from J, the junction kept 9 bases outside the gene matches. Germline CDR1 reads MGHDK; CDR2 reads SYGVNS. CDR3 length: 15 residues. The CDR3: CASSAHQTGGLGYTF. In DNA form, the CDR3 reads TGTGCCAGCAGTGCGCACCAGACAGGGGGCCTTGGCTACACCTTC.

The chain recombines TRBV23-1 with TRBJ2-4; 8 bases match TRBD2. TRBV23-1 falls under the ORF class, with uncertain function. V was clipped by 3 bases and J by 1 base; unmatched bases: 20. This CDR3 is 21 amino acids long. The CDR3 reads CASSHSAPGLDWGRAKNIQYF. CDR3 nucleotide sequence: TGCGCCAGCAGTCATTCCGCTCCGGGACTAGATTGGGGTAGGGCCAAAAACATTCAGTACTTC.

This clone was picked up a small number of times. The rearrangement uses TRBV30 and TRBJ1-6; 7 bases are a match to TRBD1. The germline V gene has CDR1 GTSNPN and CDR2 SVGIG (reference sequence). The trim removed 6 bases at V and 7 bases at J, leaving 3 bases unmatched. The CDR3 is made up of 12 amino acids. The CDR3 bases are TGTGCCTGCCGACAGGGAAATTCACCCCTCCACTTT. This encodes CACRQGNSPLHF.

Comment on this clone: Other nucleotide sequences in the sample specify the same CDR3. The V call is TRBV6-5, the J call TRBJ2-5; possibly TRBD2 for D (7 bases). The length of the CDR3 is 14 residues. Germline values: CDR1 MNHEY, CDR2 SVGAGI. V lost 0 bases and J lost 5, with 10 bases in between. The CDR3 bases are TGTGCCAGCAGTTACTCGGGGGGGCGGGAGACCCAGTACTTC. Residues: CASSYSGGRETQYF.

The sample holds one count of this clone. The chain uses TRBV4-2 and TRBJ2-1; D gene uncertain. Looked up from germline, CDR1 is LGHNA and CDR2 is YNFKEQ. The CDR3 is 15 amino acids. Trimming pared 1 base from V and 8 bases from J, leaving 15 bases between. The CDR3 nucleotides are TGTGCCAGCAGCCAAGTGACTTTTAGTATTGATGAGCAGTTCTTC. Protein sequence: CASSQVTFSIDEQFF.

This clone was seen a single time. This chain connects TRBV27 to TRBJ2-1, with D possibly being TRBD1 (6 bases). The V gene's germline CDR1 is MNHEY and CDR2 SMNVEV (reference sequence). Trimming removed 8 bases from V and 2 bases from J, with 19 bases in between. The CDR3 extends over 16 amino acids. The CDR3 DNA is TGTGCCAGCGGAAAAGCGGACAGCAAAGCCTACAATGAGCAGTTCTTC. The encoded protein is CASGKADSKAYNEQFF.

V usage is TRBV12-3 or TRBV12-4 and J usage is TRBJ1-2; 7 bases map to TRBD1. Unmatched junction bases numbered 6, after V lost 6 bases and J lost 8 bases. CDR3 size: 12 residues. This chain's CDR3 is CASSTTGAGYTF. In nucleotides, the CDR3 is TGTGCCAGCAGCACTACAGGGGCCGGCTACACCTTC.

On this clone itself: The junction differs from germline at one of its ends, possibly a read error. The J gene is TRBJ2-1, the V gene TRBV5-1, with 11 bases fitting TRBD2. The CDR3 runs to 18 residues. Germline CDR1 SGHRS, CDR2 YFSETQ. This CDR3 is CASSLKTTSGNSYNEQFF. The CDR3 DNA sequence: TGTGCCAGCAGCTTAAAAACGACTAGCGGGAACTCCTACAATGAGCAGTTCTTC.

This chain joins TRBV5-4 and TRBJ2-2; a possible D gene is TRBD2 (6 bases). CDR1 SGHNT and CDR2 YYREEE come from the germline V gene (reference sequence). V lost 4 bases, J lost 0 bases, and 13 bases lay in between. This CDR3 has 16 residues. The DNA for the CDR3 is TGTGCCAGCAGCCCTAGAGCGGGCTCGAACACCGGGGAGCTGTTTTTT. Translation gives CASSPRAGSNTGELFF.

This clone has only one observation. The chain combines TRBV11-1 with TRBJ2-1; 8 bases agree with TRBD2. The junction had 1 base not matched to a gene; V was cut back by 4 bases and J by 2 bases. CDR1 and CDR2 from the germline V gene are SGHAT and FQDESV (reference sequence). The CDR3 spans 14 residues. This CDR3 reads CASSYSGTYNEQFF. Here the CDR3 DNA reads TGTGCCAGCAGCTATAGCGGGACCTACAATGAGCAGTTCTTC.

V and J are TRBV6-2 or TRBV6-3 and TRBJ2-7; no definite D call. V lost 3 bases, J lost 6 bases, and 9 bases lay in between. The CDR3 spans 12 residues. Per the germline V gene, CDR1 is MNHEY and CDR2 is SVGEGT. The DNA for the CDR3 is TGTGCCAGCAGTTATCGCGGTCCCGAGCAGTACTTC. Its protein product is CASSYRGPEQYF.

V is TRBV4-3 and J is TRBJ1-2, with a tentative D call TRBD1 (6 bases). This CDR3 has 13 amino acids. Germline-derived CDR1 and CDR2 are LGHNA and YSLEER. Trimming took 1 base from V and 5 from J, leaving 8 bases between them. The CDR3 nucleotides read TGCGCCAGCAGCCAAGGAAGGGGGTATGGCTACACCTTC. Protein: CASSQGRGYGYTF.

The genes are TRBV9 and TRBJ2-3, with D tentatively TRBD2 (6 bases). The V end lost 3 bases, the J end lost 6 bases, and 17 bases lay between the germline ends. The CDR3 extends over 15 amino acids. Germline CDR1 SGDLS, CDR2 YYNGEE. The chain's CDR3 is CASSGGRLEGDTQYF. DNA of the CDR3: TGTGCCAGCAGCGGAGGACGACTAGAAGGCGATACGCAGTATTTT.

The chain has TRBV5-1 and TRBJ2-7, with TRBD2 identical over 9 bases. The CDR3 is 15 amino acids. J was trimmed by 1 base and V by 4 bases; bases with no gene match: 6. The V gene's germline CDR1 is SGHRS and CDR2 YFSETQ. CDR3 in amino acids: CASSLAGSKSYEQYF. The DNA of the CDR3 is TGCGCCAGCAGCCTAGCGGGGTCTAAATCCTACGAGCAGTACTTC. Full variable domain (missing parts from reference TRBV5-1 and TRBJ2-7): KAGVTQTPRYLIKTRGQQVTLSCSPISGHRSVSWYQQTPGQGLQFLFEYFSETQRNKGNFPGRFSGRQFSNSRSEMNVSTLELGDSALYLCASSLAGSKSYEQYFGPGTRLTVT.

CDR3 sequence reads: CASSLGAKRRGSSSYNEQFF. For the CDR3, the DNA is TGTGCCAGCAGCTTGGGGGCGAAGAGGCGGGGGAGCAGCTCCTACAATGAGCAGTTCTTC. The chain is built from TRBV7-6 and TRBJ2-1, with D possibly TRBD2 on 7 matching bases. The V gene lost 3 bases and the J gene lost 0 bases, with 24 bases spanning the gap. This CDR3 has 20 residues. The germline gives CDR1 SGHVS, CDR2 FNYEAQ.